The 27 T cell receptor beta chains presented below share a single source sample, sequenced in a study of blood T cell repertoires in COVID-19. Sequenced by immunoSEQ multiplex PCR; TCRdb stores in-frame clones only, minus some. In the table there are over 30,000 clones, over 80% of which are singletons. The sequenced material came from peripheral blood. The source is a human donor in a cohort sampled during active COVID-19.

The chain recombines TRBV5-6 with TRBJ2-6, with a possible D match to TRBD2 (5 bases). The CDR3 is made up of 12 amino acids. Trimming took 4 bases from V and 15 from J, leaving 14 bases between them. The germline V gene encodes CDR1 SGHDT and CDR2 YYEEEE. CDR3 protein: CASSPRTGDLTF. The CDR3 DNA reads TGTGCCAGCAGCCCCCGGACTGGCGACCTGACTTTC.

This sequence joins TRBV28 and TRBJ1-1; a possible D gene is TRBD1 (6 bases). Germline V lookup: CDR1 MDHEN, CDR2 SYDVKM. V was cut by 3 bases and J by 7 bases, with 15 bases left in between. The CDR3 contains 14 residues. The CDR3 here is CASSFSRGLSEAFF. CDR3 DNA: TGTGCCAGCAGTTTTAGCAGGGGTCTCAGTGAAGCTTTCTTT.

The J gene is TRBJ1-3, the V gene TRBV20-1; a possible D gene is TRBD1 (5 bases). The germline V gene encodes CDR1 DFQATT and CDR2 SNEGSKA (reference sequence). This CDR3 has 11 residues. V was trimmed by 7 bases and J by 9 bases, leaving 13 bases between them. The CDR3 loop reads CSVKLGGTIYF. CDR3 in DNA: TGCAGTGTTAAGCTGGGGGGCACCATATATTTT.

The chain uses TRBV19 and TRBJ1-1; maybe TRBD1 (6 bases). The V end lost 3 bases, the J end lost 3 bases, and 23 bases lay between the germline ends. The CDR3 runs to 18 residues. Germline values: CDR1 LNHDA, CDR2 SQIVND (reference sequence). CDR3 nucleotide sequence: TGTGCCAGTAGTATCACAGGGAAAGGATTGTACTTGGACACTGAAGCTTTCTTT. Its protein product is CASSITGKGLYLDTEAFF.

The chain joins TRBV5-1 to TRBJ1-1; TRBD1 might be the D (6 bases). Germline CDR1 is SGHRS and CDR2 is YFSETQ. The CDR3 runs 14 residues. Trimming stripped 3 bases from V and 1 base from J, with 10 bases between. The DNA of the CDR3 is TGCGCCAGCAGCTCCGGGACAAAGAACACTGAAGCTTTCTTT. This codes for CASSSGTKNTEAFF.

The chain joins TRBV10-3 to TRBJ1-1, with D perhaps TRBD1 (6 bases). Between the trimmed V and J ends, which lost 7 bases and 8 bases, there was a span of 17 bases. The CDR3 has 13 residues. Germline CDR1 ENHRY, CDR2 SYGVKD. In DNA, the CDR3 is TGTGCCATCACCCAACCAACCGGGACAGAAGCTTTCTTT. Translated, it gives CAITQPTGTEAFF.

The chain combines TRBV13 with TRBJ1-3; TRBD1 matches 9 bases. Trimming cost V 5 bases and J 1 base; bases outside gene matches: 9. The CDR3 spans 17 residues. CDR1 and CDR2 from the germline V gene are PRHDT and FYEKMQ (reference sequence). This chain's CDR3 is CASSPRDRDSSGNTIYF. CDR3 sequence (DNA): TGTGCCAGCAGCCCCCGGGACAGGGATAGTTCTGGAAACACCATATATTTT.

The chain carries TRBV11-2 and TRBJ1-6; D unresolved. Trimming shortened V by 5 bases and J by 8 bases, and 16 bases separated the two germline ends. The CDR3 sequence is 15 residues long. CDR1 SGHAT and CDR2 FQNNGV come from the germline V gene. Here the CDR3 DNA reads TGTGCCAGCAGCCCAACTCGCTACGGGGATTCACCCCTCCACTTT. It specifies CASSPTRYGDSPLHF.

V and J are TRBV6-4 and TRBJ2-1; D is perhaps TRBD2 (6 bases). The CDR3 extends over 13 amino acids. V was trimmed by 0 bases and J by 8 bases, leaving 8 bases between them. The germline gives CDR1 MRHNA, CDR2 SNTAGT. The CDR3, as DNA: TGTGCCAGCAGTGACTCGCGGGGATATGAGCAGTTCTTC. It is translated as CASSDSRGYEQFF.

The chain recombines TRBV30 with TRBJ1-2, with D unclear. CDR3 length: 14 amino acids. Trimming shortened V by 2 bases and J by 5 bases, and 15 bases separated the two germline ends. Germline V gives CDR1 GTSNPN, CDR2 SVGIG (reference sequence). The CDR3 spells CAWSPPRSWYGYTF. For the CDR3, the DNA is TGTGCCTGGAGTCCCCCCCGTAGTTGGTATGGCTACACCTTC.

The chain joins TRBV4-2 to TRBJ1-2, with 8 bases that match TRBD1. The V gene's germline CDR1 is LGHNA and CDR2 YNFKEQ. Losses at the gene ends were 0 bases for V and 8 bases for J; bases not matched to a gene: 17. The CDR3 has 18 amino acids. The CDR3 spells CASSQDDAGGVSSSGYTF. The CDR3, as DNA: TGTGCCAGCAGCCAAGATGATGCAGGGGGCGTATCCTCGTCAGGCTACACCTTC.

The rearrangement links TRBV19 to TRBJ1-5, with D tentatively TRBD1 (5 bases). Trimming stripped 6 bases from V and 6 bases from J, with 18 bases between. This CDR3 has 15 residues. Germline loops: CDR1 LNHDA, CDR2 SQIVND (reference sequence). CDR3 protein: CASRDQGARLQPQHF. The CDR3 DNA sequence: TGTGCCAGTAGAGACCAGGGCGCCCGACTTCAGCCCCAGCATTTT.

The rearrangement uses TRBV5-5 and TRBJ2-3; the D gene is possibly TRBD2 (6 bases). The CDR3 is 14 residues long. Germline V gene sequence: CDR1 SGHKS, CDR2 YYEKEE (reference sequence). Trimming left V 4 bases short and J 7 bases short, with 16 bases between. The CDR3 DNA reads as TGTGCCAGCAGCCTCCGGGACTTAGTTTATACGCAGTATTTT. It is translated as CASSLRDLVYTQYF.

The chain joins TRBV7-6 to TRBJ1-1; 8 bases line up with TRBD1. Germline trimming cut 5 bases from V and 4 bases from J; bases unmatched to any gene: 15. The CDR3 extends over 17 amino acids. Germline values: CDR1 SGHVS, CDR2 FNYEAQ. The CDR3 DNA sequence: TGTGCCAGCAGCAGATACTCAGGGGGCGAAATAGGCACTGAAGCTTTCTTT. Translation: CASSRYSGGEIGTEAFF. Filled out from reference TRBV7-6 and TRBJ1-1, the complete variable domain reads GAGVSQSPRYKVTKRGQDVALRCDPISGHVSLYWYRQALGQGPEFLTYFNYEAQQDKSGLPNDRFSAERPEGSISTLTIQRTEQRDSAMYRCASSRYSGGEIGTEAFFGQGTRLTVV.

The CDR3 reads CASSLSKEAYNEKLFF. CDR3 sequence (DNA): TGTGCCAGCAGCTTATCGAAAGAGGCCTATAATGAAAAACTGTTTTTT. This chain connects TRBV13 to TRBJ1-4; D uncertain. Trimming removed 2 bases from V and 4 bases from J, with 14 bases in between. There are 16 residues in the CDR3. The germline V gene has CDR1 PRHDT and CDR2 FYEKMQ (reference sequence).

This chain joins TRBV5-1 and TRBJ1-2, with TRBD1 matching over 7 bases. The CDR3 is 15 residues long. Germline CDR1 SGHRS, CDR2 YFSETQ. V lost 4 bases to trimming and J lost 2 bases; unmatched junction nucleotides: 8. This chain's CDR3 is CASSHRQGKNYGYTF. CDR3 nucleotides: TGCGCCAGCAGCCACAGACAGGGAAAAAACTATGGCTACACCTTC.

The chain's CDR3 is CASSPADRVGTGELFF. In DNA, the CDR3 is TGCGCCAGCAGCCCCGCCGACAGGGTAGGAACCGGGGAGCTGTTTTTT. This chain connects TRBV5-1 to TRBJ2-2; 7 nucleotides match TRBD1. The CDR3 runs to 16 residues. With V trimmed by 4 bases and J by 5 bases, 11 bases remained unmatched. Looked up from germline, CDR1 is SGHRS and CDR2 is YFSETQ.

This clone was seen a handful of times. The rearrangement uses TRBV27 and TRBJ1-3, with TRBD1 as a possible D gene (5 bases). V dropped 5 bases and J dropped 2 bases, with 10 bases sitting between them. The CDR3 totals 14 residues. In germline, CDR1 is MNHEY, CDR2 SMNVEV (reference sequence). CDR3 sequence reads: CASSRQSTGNTIYF. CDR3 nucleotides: TGTGCCAGCAGTCGACAGAGCACTGGAAACACCATATATTTT.

CDR3 in DNA: TGTGCCGCAGGGGATACAGGAGAGGGGCAGTACGTC. Translated, it gives CAAGDTGEGQYV. This chain links TRBV24-1 with TRBJ2-7; D perhaps matches TRBD1 (6 bases). The V end was cut by 12 bases, the J end by 9 bases, with 20 bases between. Germline-derived CDR1 and CDR2 are KGHDR and SFDVKD. The CDR3 covers 12 residues.

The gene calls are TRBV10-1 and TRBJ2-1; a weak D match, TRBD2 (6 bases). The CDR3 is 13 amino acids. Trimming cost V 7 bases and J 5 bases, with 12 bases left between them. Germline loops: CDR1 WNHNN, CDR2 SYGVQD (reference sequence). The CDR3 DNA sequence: TGCGCCAGCACTGGGGGGTGGGACAATGAGCAGTTCTTC. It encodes CASTGGWDNEQFF.

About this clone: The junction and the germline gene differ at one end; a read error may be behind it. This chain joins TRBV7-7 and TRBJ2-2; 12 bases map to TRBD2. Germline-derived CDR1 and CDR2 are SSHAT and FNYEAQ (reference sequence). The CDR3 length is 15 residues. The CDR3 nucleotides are TGTGCTAGCAGCTCCGGACTAGCGGGGACCGGGGAGCTGTTTTTT. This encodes CASSSGLAGTGELFF.

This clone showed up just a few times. DNA of the CDR3: TGTGCCACCCGACAGTCTGGGGAGACCCAGTACTTC. This encodes CATRQSGETQYF. The chain is built from TRBV19 and TRBJ2-5; weak D call: TRBD1 (5 bases). Germline-derived CDR1 and CDR2 are LNHDA and SQIVND (reference sequence). The CDR3 is made up of 12 amino acids. The ends were cut back, 10 bases at V and 5 bases at J, with 14 bases in the middle.

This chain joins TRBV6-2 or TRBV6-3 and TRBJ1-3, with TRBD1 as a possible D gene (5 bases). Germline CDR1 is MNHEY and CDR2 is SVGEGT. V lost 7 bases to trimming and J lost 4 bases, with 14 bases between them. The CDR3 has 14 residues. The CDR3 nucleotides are TGTGCCAGCATCCCGCAGGGTCCCGGAAACACCATATATTTT. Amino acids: CASIPQGPGNTIYF.

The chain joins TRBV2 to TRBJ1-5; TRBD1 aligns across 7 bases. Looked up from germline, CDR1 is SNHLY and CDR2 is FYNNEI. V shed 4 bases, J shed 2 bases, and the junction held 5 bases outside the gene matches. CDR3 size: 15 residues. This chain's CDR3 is CASSAGQVGNQPQHF. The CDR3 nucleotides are TGTGCCAGCAGTGCCGGACAGGTTGGCAATCAGCCCCAGCATTTT.

CDR3 sequence: CASGLLSDTQYF. The CDR3 coding sequence is TGTGCCAGCGGGCTTCTTTCTGATACGCAGTATTTT. The rearrangement joins TRBV11-2 to TRBJ2-3; D remains ambiguous. Germline values: CDR1 SGHAT, CDR2 FQNNGV. This CDR3 has 12 amino acids. The V gene lost 8 bases and the J gene lost 6 bases, with 12 bases spanning the gap.

CDR3 region: CASSLGGSPGNTIYF. The DNA for the CDR3 is TGTGCCAGCAGCTTGGGGGGAAGCCCTGGAAACACCATATATTTT. The rearrangement uses TRBV7-2 and TRBJ1-3; D perhaps matches TRBD1 (5 bases). Germline V gene data show CDR1 as SGHTA and CDR2 as FQGNSA. Between the trimmed V and J ends, which lost 3 bases and 2 bases, there was a span of 11 bases. The CDR3 is 15 residues long.

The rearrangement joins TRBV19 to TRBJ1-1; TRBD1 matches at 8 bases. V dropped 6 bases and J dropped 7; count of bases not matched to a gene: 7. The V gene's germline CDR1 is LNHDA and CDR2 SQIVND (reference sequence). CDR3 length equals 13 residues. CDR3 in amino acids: CASRTGQALEAFF. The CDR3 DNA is TGTGCCAGTAGGACGGGACAGGCTCTTGAAGCTTTCTTT.